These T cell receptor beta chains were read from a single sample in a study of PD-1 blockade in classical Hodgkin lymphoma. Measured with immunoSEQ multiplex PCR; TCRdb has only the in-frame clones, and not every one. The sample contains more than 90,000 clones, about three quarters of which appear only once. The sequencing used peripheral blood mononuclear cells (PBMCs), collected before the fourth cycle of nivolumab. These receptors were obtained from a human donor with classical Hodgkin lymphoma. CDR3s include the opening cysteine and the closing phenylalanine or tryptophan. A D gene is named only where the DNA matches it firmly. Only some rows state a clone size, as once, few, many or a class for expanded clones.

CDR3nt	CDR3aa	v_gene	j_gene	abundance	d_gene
TGTGCCAGCACCGAGGTGCCTAGCGGGAGGGCCTACGGTGAGCAGTTCTTC	CASTEVPSGRAYGEQFF	TRBV2	TRBJ2-1	-	TRBD2
TGTGCCAGCAGCCCCGGGACTTACTCCTACGAGCAGTACTTC	CASSPGTYSYEQYF	TRBV9	TRBJ2-7	-	-
TGTGCCAGCAGCACCCGACAGGGGTCGGGAAACACCATATATTTT	CASSTRQGSGNTIYF	TRBV7-2	TRBJ1-3	once	TRBD1
TGTGCCAGCTTTTTCCCTGGGGTGAACACTGAAGCTTTCTTT	CASFFPGVNTEAFF	TRBV6-6	TRBJ1-1	-	-
TGTGCCAGCAGTTCACCAGCGGGCTGGGGGACCCAGTACTTC	CASSSPAGWGTQYF	TRBV6-5	TRBJ2-5	-	-
TGTGCCAGCAGCAAACGGACAGGGATTAACTATGGCTACACCTTC	CASSKRTGINYGYTF	TRBV7-8	TRBJ1-2	-	TRBD1
TGTGCCTGGGCCCTGTTCGGGAAGAACACTGAAGCTTTCTTT	CAWALFGKNTEAFF	TRBV30	TRBJ1-1	-	-
TGTGCCATCAGTGAGCGACAGGGTGATTCACCCCTCCACTTT	CAISERQGDSPLHF	TRBV10-3	TRBJ1-6	-	TRBD1
TGTGCCAGCAGCTTATCAGGGGCCGGGGAGCTGTTTTTT	CASSLSGAGELFF	TRBV7-2	TRBJ2-2	-	-
TGTGCCACCACGAAGTTGGGTGAGCAGTTCTTC	CATTKLGEQFF	TRBV6-1	TRBJ2-1	once	-
TGTGCCAGCACTGGGACAGCAAATAGCAATCAGCCCCAGCATTTT	CASTGTANSNQPQHF	TRBV2	TRBJ1-5	once	TRBD1
TGTGCCAGCAGCCGAGTGGCGGATGGCTACACCTTC	CASSRVADGYTF	TRBV4-2	TRBJ1-2	-	-
TGTGCAAGTCGCTTAGGAGGACAGGTCCGATCTGAAGCTTTCTTT	CASRLGGQVRSEAFF	TRBV12-2	TRBJ1-1	few	-
TGTGCCATCAGTGAGTCGGACGCAACTAATGAAAAACTGTTTTTT	CAISESDATNEKLFF	TRBV10-3	TRBJ1-4	-	-
TGTGCCATAGGACTAGCGGGGGCTGAGACCCAGTACTTC	CAIGLAGAETQYF	TRBV10-3	TRBJ2-5	once	TRBD2
TGCGCCAGCACAGTCGGTGGACAAAACTACGAGCAGTACTTC	CASTVGGQNYEQYF	TRBV5-1	TRBJ2-7	-	-
TGCGCCAGCAGCTTGGTTCCAGGGGACTCCTACGAGCAGTACTTC	CASSLVPGDSYEQYF	TRBV5-1	TRBJ2-7	-	-
TGTGCCAGCAGCACATATGACAGGGTCGAGCAGTACTTC	CASSTYDRVEQYF	TRBV7-9	TRBJ2-7	-	TRBD1
TGTGCCAGTAGTATTGGGGCTACATCCTACGAGCAGTACTTC	CASSIGATSYEQYF	TRBV19	TRBJ2-7	-	-
TGTGCCAGCAGCTCAAACCGGGACGGAAATGAAAAACTGTTTTTT	CASSSNRDGNEKLFF	TRBV5-5	TRBJ1-4	-	-
TGTGCCAGCAGGTCCTCGACAGGCTCCTACGAGCAGTACTTC	CASRSSTGSYEQYF	TRBV6-5	TRBJ2-7	-	-
TGTGCCAGCAGCATGTCGGGATCTGGAAACACCATATATTTT	CASSMSGSGNTIYF	TRBV21-1	TRBJ1-3	-	-
TGCGCCAGCAGCCAAGATCAACTAGCGGGAGGCCCGTTGGATACGCAGTATTTT	CASSQDQLAGGPLDTQYF	TRBV4-1	TRBJ2-3	-	TRBD2
TGCGCCAGCCGGTGGGGATTCCGAACAGGGGAGCTGTTTTTT	CASRWGFRTGELFF	TRBV5-1	TRBJ2-2	-	-
TGTGCCAGCAGTTTCACTCAGGGGTTCAGCAATCAGCCCCAGCATTTT	CASSFTQGFSNQPQHF	TRBV6-6	TRBJ1-5	-	-
TGTGCCAGCAGCCGGAGCGGGGGGGCCTCTCAAGAGACCCAGTACTTC	CASSRSGGASQETQYF	TRBV5-4	TRBJ2-5	-	TRBD2
TGCGCCAGCAGCCAAGATAGAACGATATATTCCTACGAGCAGTACTTC	CASSQDRTIYSYEQYF	TRBV4-3	TRBJ2-7	-	-
TGTGCCAGCAGTGAAGGGACAGGGGTCGCCTACGAGCAGTACTTC	CASSEGTGVAYEQYF	TRBV2	TRBJ2-7	-	TRBD1
TGTGCCAGCAGCCCAGACAGGGGATACGAGCAGTACTTC	CASSPDRGYEQYF	TRBV7-7	TRBJ2-7	-	TRBD1
TGTGCCAGCAGTTACTCGAGTATTAGCGGCACAGATACGCAGTATTTT	CASSYSSISGTDTQYF	TRBV6-5	TRBJ2-3	-	-
TGTGCCATCAGGGGAAACTATGGCTACACCTTC	CAIRGNYGYTF	TRBV10-3	TRBJ1-2	-	-
TGTGCCAGCTGCAGTGGGGTCGGCTACGAGCAGTACTTC	CASCSGVGYEQYF	TRBV6-1	TRBJ2-7	-	-
TGTGCCAGCAGCGTAGACTGGACTAGCACAGATACGCAGTATTTT	CASSVDWTSTDTQYF	TRBV9	TRBJ2-3	once	-
TGTGCCAGCAGTTACAGGGGGGGGACCCAGTACTTC	CASSYRGGTQYF	TRBV6-5	TRBJ2-5	-	-
TGTGCCAGCAGCATAGACGAAGAGACCCAGTACTTC	CASSIDEETQYF	TRBV9	TRBJ2-5	-	-
TGTGCCAGCAGCTTAGTGGATAGCGGTTTCCTTTGGCAGTACTTC	CASSLVDSGFLWQYF	TRBV7-2	TRBJ2-7	-	-
TGTGCTAGCAGCTTGGGACTAGCGGGGGGGTCGGTGTTCTTC	CASSLGLAGGSVFF	TRBV7-7	TRBJ2-1	-	TRBD2
TGTGCCATCAGTGAGGGGGGGTTCGCAGATACGCAGTATTTT	CAISEGGFADTQYF	TRBV10-3	TRBJ2-3	-	-
TGTGCCAGCAGCTTACAGGGGGGGAACACTGAAGCTTTCTTT	CASSLQGGNTEAFF	TRBV7-3	TRBJ1-1	few	TRBD1
TGTGCCTGGGGAGGAGGAGACAGGGGAAGCCTCGAGCAGTACTTC	CAWGGGDRGSLEQYF	TRBV30	TRBJ2-7	-	TRBD1
TGTGCCAGCAGCTTGGGAGCGGGACGTAGGACCGGGGAGCTGTTTTTT	CASSLGAGRRTGELFF	TRBV5-6	TRBJ2-2	-	TRBD2
TGTGCCAGCAGCTCCCCCCCAACGCAGACCCAGTACTTC	CASSSPPTQTQYF	TRBV7-2	TRBJ2-5	-	-
TGTGCAAGTCGCCAAGTCCCGGGACAGGGGTGTCGGGATGGCTACACCTTC	CASRQVPGQGCRDGYTF	TRBV12-2	TRBJ1-2	-	-
TGTGCCAGCAGCTCGACAGGCTACGAGCAGTACTTC	CASSSTGYEQYF	TRBV7-9	TRBJ2-7	-	-
TGTGCCAGCAGCTTCAGCGCCCTGGGGTTGGCTTTCTTT	CASSFSALGLAFF	TRBV7-2	TRBJ1-1	-	-
TGTGCCAGTAGTATACAGGGGAACACCGGGGAGCTGTTTTTT	CASSIQGNTGELFF	TRBV19	TRBJ2-2	-	-
TGTGCCAGCAGCCTCTGGACTAGCGGGGGCCAAGAGACCCAGTACTTC	CASSLWTSGGQETQYF	TRBV5-4	TRBJ2-5	-	TRBD2
TGTGCCAGCAGTTCCGGACGGCTGAACACTGAAGCTTTCTTT	CASSSGRLNTEAFF	TRBV6-5	TRBJ1-1	-	-
TGTGCCAGCAGTGATTCGACCGGGGAGCTGTTTTTT	CASSDSTGELFF	TRBV2	TRBJ2-2	-	-
TGTGCCATCAGTGAACGGCAGGGTATCGATGAGCAGTTCTTC	CAISERQGIDEQFF	TRBV10-3	TRBJ2-1	once	-
TGTGCCAGCGCGGCGGGGGGCTCCTACAATGAGCAGTTCTTC	CASAAGGSYNEQFF	TRBV5-4	TRBJ2-1	-	TRBD2
TGTGCCAGCAGGCCCCGGGACAGCCTACAGGCTAGCGGACAGTTCTTC	CASRPRDSLQASGQFF	TRBV2	TRBJ2-1	few	-
TGTGCCAGCTCACCGAATCTGAACACTGAAGCTTTCTTT	CASSPNLNTEAFF	TRBV18	TRBJ1-1	-	-
TGCGCCAGCAGCCCATCGGGGCAGGGGGCCTACGAGCAGTACTTC	CASSPSGQGAYEQYF	TRBV4-3	TRBJ2-7	-	TRBD1